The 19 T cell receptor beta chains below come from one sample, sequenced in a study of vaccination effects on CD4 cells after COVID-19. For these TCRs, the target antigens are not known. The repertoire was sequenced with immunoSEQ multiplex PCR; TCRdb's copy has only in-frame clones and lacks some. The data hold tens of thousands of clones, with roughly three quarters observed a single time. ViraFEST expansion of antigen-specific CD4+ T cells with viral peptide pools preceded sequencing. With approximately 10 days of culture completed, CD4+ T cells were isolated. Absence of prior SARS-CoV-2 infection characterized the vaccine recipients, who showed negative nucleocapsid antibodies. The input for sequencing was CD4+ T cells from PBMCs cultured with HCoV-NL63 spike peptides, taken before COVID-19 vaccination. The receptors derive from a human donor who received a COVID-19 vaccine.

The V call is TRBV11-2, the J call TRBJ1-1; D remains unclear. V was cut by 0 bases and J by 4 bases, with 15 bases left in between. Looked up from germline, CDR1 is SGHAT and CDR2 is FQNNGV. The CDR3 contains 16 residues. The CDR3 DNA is TGTGCCAGCAGCTTAGATGTGACACCGAGGGTCACTGAAGCTTTCTTT. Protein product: CASSLDVTPRVTEAFF.

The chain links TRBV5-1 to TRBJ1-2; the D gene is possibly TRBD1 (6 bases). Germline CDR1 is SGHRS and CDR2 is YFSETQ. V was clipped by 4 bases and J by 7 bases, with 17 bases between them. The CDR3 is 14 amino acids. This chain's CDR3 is CASSTRTGSGGYTF. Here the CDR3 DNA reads TGCGCCAGCAGCACCAGAACAGGGTCGGGTGGCTACACCTTC.

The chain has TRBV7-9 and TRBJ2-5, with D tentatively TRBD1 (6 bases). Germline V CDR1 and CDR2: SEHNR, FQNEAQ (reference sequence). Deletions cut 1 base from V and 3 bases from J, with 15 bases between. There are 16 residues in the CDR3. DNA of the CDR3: TGTGCCAGCAGCTTAGGAGGCAGGGGACCCAAAGAGACCCAGTACTTC. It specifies CASSLGGRGPKETQYF.

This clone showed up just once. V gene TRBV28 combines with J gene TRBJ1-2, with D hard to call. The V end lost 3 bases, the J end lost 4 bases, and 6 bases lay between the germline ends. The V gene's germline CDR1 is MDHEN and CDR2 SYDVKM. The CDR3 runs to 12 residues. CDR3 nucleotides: TGTGCCAGCAGTTTGTCCAGCTATGGCTACACCTTC. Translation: CASSLSSYGYTF.

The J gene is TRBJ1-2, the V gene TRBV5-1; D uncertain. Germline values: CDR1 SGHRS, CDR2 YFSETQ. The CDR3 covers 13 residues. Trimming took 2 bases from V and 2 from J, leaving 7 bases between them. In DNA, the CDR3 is TGCGCCAGCAGCTTCGAGAAAAACTATGGCTACACCTTC. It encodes CASSFEKNYGYTF.

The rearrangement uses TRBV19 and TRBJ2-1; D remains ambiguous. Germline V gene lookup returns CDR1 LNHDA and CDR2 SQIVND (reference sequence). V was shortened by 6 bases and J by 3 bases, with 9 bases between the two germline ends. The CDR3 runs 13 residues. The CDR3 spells CASRDNFYNEQFF. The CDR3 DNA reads TGTGCCAGTAGGGATAATTTCTACAATGAGCAGTTCTTC.

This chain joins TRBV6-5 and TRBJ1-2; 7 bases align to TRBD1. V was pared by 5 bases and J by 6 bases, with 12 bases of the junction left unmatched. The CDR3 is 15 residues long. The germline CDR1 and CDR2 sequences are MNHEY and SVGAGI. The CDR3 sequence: CASSKTSGTVHGYTF. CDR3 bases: TGTGCCAGCAGTAAGACTTCCGGGACAGTCCATGGCTACACCTTC.

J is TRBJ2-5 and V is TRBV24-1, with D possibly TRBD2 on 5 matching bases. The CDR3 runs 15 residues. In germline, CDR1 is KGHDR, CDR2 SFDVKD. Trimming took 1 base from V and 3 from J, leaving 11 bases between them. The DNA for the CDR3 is TGTGCCACCAGTGATTTCGGGGTAACAAAAGAGACCCAGTACTTC. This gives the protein CATSDFGVTKETQYF.

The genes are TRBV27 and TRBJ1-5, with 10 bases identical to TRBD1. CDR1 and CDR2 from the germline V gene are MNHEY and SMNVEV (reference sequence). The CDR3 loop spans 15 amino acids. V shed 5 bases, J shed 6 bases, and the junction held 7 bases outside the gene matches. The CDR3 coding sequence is TGTGCCAGCAGTACGGCGGGGACAGGGGTTCAGCCCCAGCATTTT. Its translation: CASSTAGTGVQPQHF.

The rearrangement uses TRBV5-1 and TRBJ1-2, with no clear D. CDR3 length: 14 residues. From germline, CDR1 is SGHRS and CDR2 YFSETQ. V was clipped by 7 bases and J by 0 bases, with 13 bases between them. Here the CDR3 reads CASFDISSNYGYTF. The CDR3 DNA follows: TGCGCCAGCTTTGATATAAGTTCTAACTATGGCTACACCTTC.

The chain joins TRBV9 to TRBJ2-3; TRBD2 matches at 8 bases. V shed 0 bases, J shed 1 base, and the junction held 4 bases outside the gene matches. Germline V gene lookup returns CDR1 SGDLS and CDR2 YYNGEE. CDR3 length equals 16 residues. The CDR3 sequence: CASSVGYGGGTDTQYF. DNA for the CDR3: TGTGCCAGCAGCGTAGGGTACGGGGGGGGCACAGATACGCAGTATTTT.

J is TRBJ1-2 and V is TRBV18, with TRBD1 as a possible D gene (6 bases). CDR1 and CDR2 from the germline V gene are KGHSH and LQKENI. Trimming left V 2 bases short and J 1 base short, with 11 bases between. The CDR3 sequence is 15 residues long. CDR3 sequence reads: CASSPAGARNYGYTF. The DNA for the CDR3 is TGTGCCAGCTCACCAGCAGGGGCGCGTAACTATGGCTACACCTTC.

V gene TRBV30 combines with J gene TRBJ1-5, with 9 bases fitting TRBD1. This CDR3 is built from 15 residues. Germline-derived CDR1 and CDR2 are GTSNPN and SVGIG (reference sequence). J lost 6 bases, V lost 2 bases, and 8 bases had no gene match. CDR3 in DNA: TGTGCCTGGAGTCCCCGGGACAGGGATGCTCAGCCCCAGCATTTT. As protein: CAWSPRDRDAQPQHF.

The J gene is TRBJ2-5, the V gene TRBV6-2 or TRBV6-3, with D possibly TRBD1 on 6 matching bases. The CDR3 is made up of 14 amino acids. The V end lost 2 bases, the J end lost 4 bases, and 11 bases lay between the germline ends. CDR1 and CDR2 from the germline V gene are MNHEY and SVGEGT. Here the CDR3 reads CASSYLQGTETQYF. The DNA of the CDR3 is TGTGCCAGCAGTTACCTGCAGGGGACAGAGACCCAGTACTTC.

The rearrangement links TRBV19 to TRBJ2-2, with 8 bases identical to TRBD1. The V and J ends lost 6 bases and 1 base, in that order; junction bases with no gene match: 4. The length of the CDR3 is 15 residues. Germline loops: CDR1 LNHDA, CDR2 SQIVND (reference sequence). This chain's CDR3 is CASRRQGRNTGELFF. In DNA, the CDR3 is TGTGCCAGTAGACGACAGGGGCGGAACACCGGGGAGCTGTTTTTT.

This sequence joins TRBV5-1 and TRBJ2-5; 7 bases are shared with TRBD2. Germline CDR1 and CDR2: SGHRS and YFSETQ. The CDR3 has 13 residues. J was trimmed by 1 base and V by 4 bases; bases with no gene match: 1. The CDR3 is CASSRGVQETQYF. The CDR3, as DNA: TGCGCCAGCAGCCGGGGGGTCCAAGAGACCCAGTACTTC. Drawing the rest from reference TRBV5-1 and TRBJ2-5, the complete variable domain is KAGVTQTPRYLIKTRGQQVTLSCSPISGHRSVSWYQQTPGQGLQFLFEYFSETQRNKGNFPGRFSGRQFSNSRSEMNVSTLELGDSALYLCASSRGVQETQYFGPGTRLLVL.

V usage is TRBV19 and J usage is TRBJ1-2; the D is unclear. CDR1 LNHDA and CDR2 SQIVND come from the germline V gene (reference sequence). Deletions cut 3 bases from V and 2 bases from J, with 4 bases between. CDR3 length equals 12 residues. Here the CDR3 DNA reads TGTGCCAGTAGTATGTTCAACTATGGCTACACCTTC. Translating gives CASSMFNYGYTF.

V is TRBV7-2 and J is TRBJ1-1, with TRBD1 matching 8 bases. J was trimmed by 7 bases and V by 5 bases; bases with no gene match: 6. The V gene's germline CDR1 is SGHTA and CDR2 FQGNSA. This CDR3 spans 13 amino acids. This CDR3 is CASSRAGQGEAFF. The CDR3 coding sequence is TGTGCCAGCAGCCGCGCAGGACAGGGTGAAGCTTTCTTT.

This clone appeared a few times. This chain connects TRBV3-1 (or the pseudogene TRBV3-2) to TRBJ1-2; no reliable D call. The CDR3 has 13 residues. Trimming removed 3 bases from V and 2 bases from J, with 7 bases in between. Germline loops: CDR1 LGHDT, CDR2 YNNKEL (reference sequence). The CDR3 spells CASSHGWNYGYTF. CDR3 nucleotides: TGTGCCAGCAGCCACGGTTGGAACTATGGCTACACCTTC.